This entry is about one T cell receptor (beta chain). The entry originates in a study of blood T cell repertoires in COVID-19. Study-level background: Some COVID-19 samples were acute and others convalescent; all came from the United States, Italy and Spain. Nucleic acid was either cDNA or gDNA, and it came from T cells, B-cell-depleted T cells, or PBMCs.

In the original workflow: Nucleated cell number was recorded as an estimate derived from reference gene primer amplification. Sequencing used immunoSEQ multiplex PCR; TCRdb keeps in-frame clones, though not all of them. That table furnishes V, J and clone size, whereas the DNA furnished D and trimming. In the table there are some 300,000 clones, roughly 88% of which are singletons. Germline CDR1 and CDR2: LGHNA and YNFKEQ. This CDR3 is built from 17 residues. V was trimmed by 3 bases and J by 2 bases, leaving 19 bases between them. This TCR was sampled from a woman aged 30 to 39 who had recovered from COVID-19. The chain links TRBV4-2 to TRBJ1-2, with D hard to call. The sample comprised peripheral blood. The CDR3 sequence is CASSQALGLEENYGYTF. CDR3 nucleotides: TGTGCCAGCAGCCAGGCTTTGGGGTTGGAGGAGAACTATGGCTACACCTTC.